This TCR beta chain was obtained from a study of T cells in Graves' hyperthyroidism and ophthalmopathy. The germline CDR1 and CDR2 sequences are SNHLY and FYNNEI. The CDR3 loop spans 15 amino acids. V was clipped by 3 bases and J by 3 bases; unmatched bases: 4. This clonotype occurred many times. Its matching antigen is unknown. RNA transcripts provided the source from which TCR beta CDR3 regions were amplified. Primed by the HTBI set, a first-round RT-PCR was run on the TCR CDR3. MiXCR, applied by TCRdb to the multiplex PCR reads, yields one record per CDR3 protein. This table has 300,000 to 400,000 distinct CDR3 sequences, 14% appearing once. General observations from the study: Most clonotypes expanded in the thyroid (above 0.001) were also present in blood.

V usage is TRBV2 and J usage is TRBJ2-3; 9 bases agree with TRBD2. The receptor's source is a woman younger than 45 with Graves' ophthalmopathy. Sequencing used blood. The CDR3 loop is CASSDSSGATDTQYF. Here the CDR3 DNA reads TGTGCCAGCAGTGATTCTAGCGGGGCGACAGATACGCAGTATTTT.